This T cell receptor beta chain was recorded in a study of blood T cell repertoires in COVID-19. The CDR3 extends over 17 amino acids. Germline values: CDR1 SGHTA, CDR2 FQGNSA. Deletions cut 0 bases from V and 0 bases from J, with 9 bases between. Generated by immunoSEQ multiplex PCR, the TCRdb table keeps only in-frame clones and is missing some. The sample lists 120,000 or so clones; 70% to 90% were seen once. The J gene is TRBJ2-6, the V gene TRBV7-2; D gene ambiguous. This sequence originates from a human donor in a cohort sampled during active COVID-19. The sample consisted of peripheral blood. The CDR3 here is CASSLAIRVSGANVLTF. The CDR3 DNA follows: TGTGCCAGCAGCTTAGCGATACGGGTCTCTGGGGCCAACGTCCTGACTTTC.